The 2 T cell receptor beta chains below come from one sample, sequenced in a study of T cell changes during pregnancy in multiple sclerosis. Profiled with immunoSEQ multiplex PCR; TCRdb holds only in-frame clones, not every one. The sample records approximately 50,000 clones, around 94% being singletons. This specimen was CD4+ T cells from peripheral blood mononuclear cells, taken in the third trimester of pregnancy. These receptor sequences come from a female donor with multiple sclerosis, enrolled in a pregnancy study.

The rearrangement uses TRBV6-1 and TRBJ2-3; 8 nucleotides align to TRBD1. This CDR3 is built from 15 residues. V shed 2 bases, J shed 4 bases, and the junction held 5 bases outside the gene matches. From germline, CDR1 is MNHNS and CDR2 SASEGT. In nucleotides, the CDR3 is TGTGCCAGCAGTGAACAGGGGGCCTTCGCAGATACGCAGTATTTT. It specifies CASSEQGAFADTQYF.

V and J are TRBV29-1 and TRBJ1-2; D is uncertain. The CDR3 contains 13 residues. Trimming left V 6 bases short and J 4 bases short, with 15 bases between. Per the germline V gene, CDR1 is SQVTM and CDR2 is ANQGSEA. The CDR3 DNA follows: TGCAGCGTCTTGGGCGCACAAGCCTATGGCTACACCTTC. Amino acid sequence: CSVLGAQAYGYTF.